The 8 T cell receptor beta chains below were found in one sample sequenced in a study of T cells after yellow fever vaccination. TCRdb analysed the 5' RACE reads with MiXCR anew, one entry per CDR3 protein. The table lists some 150,000 distinct CDR3 sequences, roughly 9.6% of them singletons. Sequenced material: CD8+ T cells sorted from PBMCs, taken 15 days after the yellow fever booster vaccination. The receptors were gathered from a man younger than 35 who received the YFV17D yellow fever vaccine.

The rearrangement uses TRBV11-2 and TRBJ1-2, with D hard to call. Germline V gene lookup returns CDR1 SGHAT and CDR2 FQNNGV. V was cut by 4 bases and J by 6 bases, with 12 bases left in between. This CDR3 has 13 amino acids. CDR3 sequence reads: CASSYRNGHGYTF. The CDR3 DNA is TGTGCCAGCAGCTACCGGAACGGGCATGGCTACACCTTC.

The V call is TRBV7-8, the J call TRBJ2-2; D is unresolved. The germline CDR1 and CDR2 sequences are SGHVS and FQNEAQ. The CDR3 is 16 amino acids. Trimming removed 5 bases at V and 0 bases at J, with 13 bases between. The CDR3 reads CASSPLFDTNTGELFF. The CDR3 DNA reads TGTGCCAGCAGCCCTCTCTTCGATACGAACACCGGGGAGCTGTTTTTT.

In its sample, this clonotype was seen many times. The chain recombines TRBV4-1 with TRBJ2-7, with 8 bases that match TRBD1. J was trimmed by 5 bases and V by 4 bases; bases with no gene match: 10. The CDR3 has 15 residues. Germline-derived CDR1 and CDR2 are MGHRA and YSYEKL. The CDR3 region has the DNA TGCGCCAGCAGCCGGTACAGGGGGTCGTCAGACGAGCAGTACGTC. This translates into CASSRYRGSSDEQYV.

This rearrangement joins TRBV4-3 to TRBJ1-3; D is possibly TRBD1 (6 bases). This CDR3 has 17 residues. Germline V gives CDR1 LGHNA, CDR2 YSLEER. V lost 3 bases and J lost 1, with 16 bases in between. As DNA, the CDR3 is TGCGCCAGCAGCCATGAGGGGGATCGGGGTTCTGGAAACACCATATATTTT. It codes for CASSHEGDRGSGNTIYF.

J is TRBJ2-7 and V is TRBV11-2; perhaps TRBD1 as D (6 bases). This CDR3 comprises 15 residues. From germline, CDR1 is SGHAT and CDR2 FQNNGV. Trimming removed 3 bases from V and 3 bases from J, with 15 bases in between. This chain's CDR3 is CASSFSDGTNYEQYV. DNA for the CDR3: TGTGCCAGCAGCTTTTCCGACGGGACAAACTACGAGCAGTACGTC.

In this sample, this clonotype turned up a few times. The chain recombines TRBV20-1 with TRBJ2-3, with 14 positions matching TRBD2. J lost 1 base, V lost 0 bases, and 9 bases had no gene match. This CDR3 region has 19 residues. Germline V gives CDR1 DFQATT, CDR2 SNEGSKA (reference sequence). The DNA for the CDR3 is TGCAGTGCTAGAGATGCCGGGACTAGCGGGGGATTCCGCACAGATACGCAGTATTTT. The encoded protein is CSARDAGTSGGFRTDTQYF.

The sample holds a few counts of this clonotype. The DNA of the CDR3 is TGCGCCAGCAGCGGGACGTTTGGGCTCGGAGAGACCCAGTACTTC. Translation: CASSGTFGLGETQYF. The chain recombines TRBV5-1 with TRBJ2-5; D may match TRBD1 or TRBD2 (5 bases each). With 4 bases removed from V and 4 bases from J, the gap between germline ends came to 17 bases. Germline V gene data show CDR1 as SGHRS and CDR2 as YFSETQ. The CDR3 contains 15 residues.

The table lists this clonotype with a few counts. V and J are TRBV12-3 or TRBV12-4 and TRBJ1-1; D might be TRBD1 (5 bases). Trimming stripped 3 bases from V and 6 bases from J, with 8 bases between. The CDR3 is 12 residues long. The CDR3 spells CASSFGDPEAFF. The CDR3, as DNA: TGTGCCAGCAGTTTTGGGGACCCTGAAGCTTTCTTT.